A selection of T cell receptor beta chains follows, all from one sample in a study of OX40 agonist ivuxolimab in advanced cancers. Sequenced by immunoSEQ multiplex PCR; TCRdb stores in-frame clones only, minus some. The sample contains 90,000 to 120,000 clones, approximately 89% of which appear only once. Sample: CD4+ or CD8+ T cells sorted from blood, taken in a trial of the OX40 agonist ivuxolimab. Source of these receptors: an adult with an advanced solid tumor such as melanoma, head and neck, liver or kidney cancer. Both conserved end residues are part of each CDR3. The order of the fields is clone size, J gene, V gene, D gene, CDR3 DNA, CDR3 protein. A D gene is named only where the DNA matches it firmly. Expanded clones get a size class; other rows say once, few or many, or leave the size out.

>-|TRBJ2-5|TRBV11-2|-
TGTGCCAGCAGCTTAGTAGCGTCAGGCCCCCAAGAGACCCAGTACTTC
CASSLVASGPQETQYF
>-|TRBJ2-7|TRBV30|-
TGTGCCTGGAGTACGACGGGCTACGAGCAGTACTTC
CAWSTTGYEQYF
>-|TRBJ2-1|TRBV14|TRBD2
TGTGCCAGCAGCCAAGGACTAGCGGGAGGTTTGGGGCAGTTCTTC
CASSQGLAGGLGQFF
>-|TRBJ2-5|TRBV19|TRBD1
TGTGCCAGTAGTCCAACAGGGGTCCAAGAGACCCAGTACTTC
CASSPTGVQETQYF
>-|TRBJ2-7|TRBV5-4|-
TGTGCCAGCAGTCGGGGCAGGGTTCCCTACGAGCAGTACTTC
CASSRGRVPYEQYF
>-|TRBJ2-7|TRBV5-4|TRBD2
TGTGCCAGCAGCCAAGACTTATCAACTAGCGGGATCTATTACGAGCAGTACTTC
CASSQDLSTSGIYYEQYF
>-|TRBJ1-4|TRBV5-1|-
TGCGCCAGCAGCTTGTTTGTCAGTAATAATGAAAAACTGTTTTTT
CASSLFVSNNEKLFF
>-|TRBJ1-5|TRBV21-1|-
TGTGCCAGCAGCAAAGCTAAAGACAGGCCCAATCAGCCCCAGCATTTT
CASSKAKDRPNQPQHF
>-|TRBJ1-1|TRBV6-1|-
TGTGCCAGCAGTGACCCTACCACAGGCAAAGCTTTCTTT
CASSDPTTGKAFF
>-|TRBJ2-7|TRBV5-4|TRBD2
TGTGCCAGCAGCTTTTTTCGATCCGGGACTAGCAACCGCTACGAGCAGTACTTC
CASSFFRSGTSNRYEQYF
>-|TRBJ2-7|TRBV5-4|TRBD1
TGTGCCAGCAGCCAGCCTGACAGGGGGTCCCACGAGCAGTACTTC
CASSQPDRGSHEQYF
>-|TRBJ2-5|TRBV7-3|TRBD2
TGTGCCAGCAGCCCCCGACTAGCGGGAGAAGAGACCCAGTACTTC
CASSPRLAGEETQYF
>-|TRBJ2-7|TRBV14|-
TGTGCCAGCAGCCCCTTCGGACAGAGCTCCTACGAGCAGTACTTC
CASSPFGQSSYEQYF
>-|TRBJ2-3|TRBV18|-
TGTGCCAGCTCACCACAAGACAGACTACGCACAGATACGCAGTATTTT
CASSPQDRLRTDTQYF
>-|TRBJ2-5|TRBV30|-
TGTGCCTGGAGTGTACAGGGGGGGGGAGAGACCCAGTACTTC
CAWSVQGGGETQYF
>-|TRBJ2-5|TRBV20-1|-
TGCAGTGCTAGAGAGGTGGAGACCCAGTACTTC
CSAREVETQYF
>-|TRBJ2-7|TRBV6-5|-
TGTGCCAGCAGTCTGACTTACGAGCAGTACTTC
CASSLTYEQYF
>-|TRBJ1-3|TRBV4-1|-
TGCGCCAGCAGCCAAGGTGGGGGGGCTGATGGAAACACCATATATTTT
CASSQGGGADGNTIYF
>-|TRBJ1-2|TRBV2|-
TGTGCCAGCAGATCAAGATGGGGAGGCTATGGCTACACCTTC
CASRSRWGGYGYTF
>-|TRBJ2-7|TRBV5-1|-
TGCGCCAGCAGCTTTGGGGGAAGCTCCTACGAGCAGTACTTC
CASSFGGSSYEQYF
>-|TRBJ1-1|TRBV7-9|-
TGTGCCAGCAGCTTAGGGGCGGTGAACACTGAAGCTTTCTTT
CASSLGAVNTEAFF
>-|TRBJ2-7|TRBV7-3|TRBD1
TGTGCCAGCAGCTTTGGACTCGGACAGGGCTACGAGCAGTACTTC
CASSFGLGQGYEQYF
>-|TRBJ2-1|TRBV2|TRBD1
TGTGCCAGCAGGATGGACAGGGCCTACAATGAGCAGTTCTTC
CASRMDRAYNEQFF
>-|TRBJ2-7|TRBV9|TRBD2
TGTGCCAGCAGCGTAGCTGCGGGGGGTTTCGGCGAGCAGTACTTC
CASSVAAGGFGEQYF
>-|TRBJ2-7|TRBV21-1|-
TGTGCCAGCAGCAAAGTACAGCCTTCCTACGAGCAGTACTTC
CASSKVQPSYEQYF
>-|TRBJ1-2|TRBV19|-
TGTGCCAGTACCACTCAACAGAGCTATGGCTACACCTTC
CASTTQQSYGYTF
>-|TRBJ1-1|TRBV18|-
TGTGCCAGCTCACCGCTATCGGGGGGGACTGAAGCTTTCTTT
CASSPLSGGTEAFF
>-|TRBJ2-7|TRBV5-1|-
TGCGCCAGCAGCTCCCAGCGGGCTAGACCCTACGAGCAGTACTTC
CASSSQRARPYEQYF
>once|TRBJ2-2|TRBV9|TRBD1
TGTGCCAGCAGCGTAGGAGCTGACAGGGGTATCACCGGGGAGCTGTTTTTT
CASSVGADRGITGELFF
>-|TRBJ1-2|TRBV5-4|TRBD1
TGTGCCAGCGGGACGACAGGGGTGGTAGAGGGCTACACCTTC
CASGTTGVVEGYTF
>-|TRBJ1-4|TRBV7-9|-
TGTGCCAGCAGCTTAGGCAGGGGTAATGAAAAACTGTTTTTT
CASSLGRGNEKLFF
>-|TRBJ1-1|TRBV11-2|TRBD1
TGTGCCAGCAGCTTAGATGTTTGGGCCCCGGGACAGATAAACACTGAAGCTTTCTTT
CASSLDVWAPGQINTEAFF
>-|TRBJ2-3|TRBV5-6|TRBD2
TGTGCCAGCAGCTCCCAGCGGGAGGGCAGAGATACGCAGTATTTT
CASSSQREGRDTQYF
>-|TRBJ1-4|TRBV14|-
TGTGCCAGCAGCCAAGAAAGGGTTCACAGAGATACTGAAAAACTGTTTTTT
CASSQERVHRDTEKLFF
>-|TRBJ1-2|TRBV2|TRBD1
TGTGCCACCCGAGGGGGCAAGGGAGGGGAGTCGCGTGGCTACACCTTC
CATRGGKGGESRGYTF
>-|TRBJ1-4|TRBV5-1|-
TGCGCCAGCAGCTTGGCCGGGGGGGCACCTAATGAAAAACTGTTTTTT
CASSLAGGAPNEKLFF
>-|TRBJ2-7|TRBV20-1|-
TGCAGTGCTATCAACAACTACGAGCAGTACTTC
CSAINNYEQYF
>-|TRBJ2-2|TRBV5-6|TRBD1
TGTGCCAGCAGCTTGGTGGGACAGGGCTTTTCGAACACCGGGGAGCTGTTTTTT
CASSLVGQGFSNTGELFF
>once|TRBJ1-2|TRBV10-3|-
TGTGCCATCAGGGGGCTAAGCTATGGCTACACCTTC
CAIRGLSYGYTF
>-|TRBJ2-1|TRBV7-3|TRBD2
TGTGCCAGCAGCTTACGACTAGCGGGCAACAATGAGCAGTTCTTC
CASSLRLAGNNEQFF
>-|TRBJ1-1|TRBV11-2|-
TGTGCCAGCAGCTCAACACCGAACACTGAAGCTTTCTTT
CASSSTPNTEAFF
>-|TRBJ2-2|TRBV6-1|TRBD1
TGTGCCAGCAGTGTACCCGGGACAGCGGCCACCGGGGAGCTGTTTTTT
CASSVPGTAATGELFF
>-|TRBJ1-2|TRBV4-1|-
TGCGCCAGCAGCCAAGTTGGAACAGGAGGGGGCTACACCTTC
CASSQVGTGGGYTF
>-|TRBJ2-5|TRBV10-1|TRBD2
TGCGCCAGCAGTGCGGGACTAGCGGGAGTTGCGACCCAGTACTTC
CASSAGLAGVATQYF
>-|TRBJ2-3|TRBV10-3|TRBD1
TGTGCCATCAGTTCGACAGGGGGTCTCTCAGATACGCAGTATTTT
CAISSTGGLSDTQYF
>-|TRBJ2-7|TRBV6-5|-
TGTGCCAGCAGTTACTTTGAACAGGCCTACGAGCAGTACTTC
CASSYFEQAYEQYF
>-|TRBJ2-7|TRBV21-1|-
TGTGCCAGCATGGAGTACGATAACAGGGAGGTTTCCTACGAGCAGTACTTC
CASMEYDNREVSYEQYF
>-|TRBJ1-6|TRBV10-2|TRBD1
TGCGCCAGCAGTGGAGCAGGACAGGGAGATAATTCACCCCTCCACTTT
CASSGAGQGDNSPLHF
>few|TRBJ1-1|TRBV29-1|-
TGCAGCGTTGCGGCAGCCCCGGGCACTGAAGCTTTCTTT
CSVAAAPGTEAFF